This entry features one T cell receptor (beta chain) sequence. The antigen remains unidentified. The assay was immunoSEQ multiplex PCR, and TCRdb's table has in-frame clones only and misses some. Of about 93,000 clones detected, 90% to 95% appear once; the ten largest clones hold over 0.45%. The sample originates from a study of graft-versus-host responses after intestinal transplantation. Background on the study: All recipients got anti-thymocyte globulin induction, then tacrolimus and steroids for about three years. Whole-study findings and limits: Detection of GvH clones occurred in recipient marrow, and some had their first appearance in ileum or blood.

The CDR3 is 17 residues long. Germline V CDR1 and CDR2: SGHNT, YYREEE (reference sequence). The V gene end was trimmed by 4 bases and the J gene end by 0 bases; junction bases not matched to a gene: 8. Sequencing was performed on unstimulated CD8+ T cells sorted from spleen or lymph node cells, taken before intestinal transplant. The V and J genes are TRBV5-4 and TRBJ2-3; 10 nucleotides line up with TRBD2. The clonotype comes from a human donor who received an intestinal transplant. CDR3 nucleotide sequence: TGTGCCAGCAGCCCGCGGACTAGCGGATCTAGCACAGATACGCAGTATTTT. It yields the protein CASSPRTSGSSTDTQYF.